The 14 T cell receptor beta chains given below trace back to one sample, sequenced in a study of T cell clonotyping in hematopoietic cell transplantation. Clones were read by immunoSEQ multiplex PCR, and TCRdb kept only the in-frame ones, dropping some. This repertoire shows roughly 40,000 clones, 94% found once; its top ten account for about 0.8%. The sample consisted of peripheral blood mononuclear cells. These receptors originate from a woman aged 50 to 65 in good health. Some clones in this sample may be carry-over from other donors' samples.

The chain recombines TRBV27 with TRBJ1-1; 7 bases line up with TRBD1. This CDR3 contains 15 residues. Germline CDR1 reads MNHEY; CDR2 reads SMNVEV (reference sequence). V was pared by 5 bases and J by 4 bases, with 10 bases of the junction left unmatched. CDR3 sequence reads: CASSPNRGGSTEAFF. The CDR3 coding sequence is TGTGCCAGCAGTCCTAACAGGGGAGGTTCCACTGAAGCTTTCTTT.

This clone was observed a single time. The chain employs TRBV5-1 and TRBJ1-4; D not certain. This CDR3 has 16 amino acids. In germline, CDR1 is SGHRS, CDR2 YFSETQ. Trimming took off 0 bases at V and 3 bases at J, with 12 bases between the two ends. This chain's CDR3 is CASSLEPPPANEKLFF. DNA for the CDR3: TGCGCCAGCAGCTTGGAACCGCCCCCCGCTAATGAAAAACTGTTTTTT.

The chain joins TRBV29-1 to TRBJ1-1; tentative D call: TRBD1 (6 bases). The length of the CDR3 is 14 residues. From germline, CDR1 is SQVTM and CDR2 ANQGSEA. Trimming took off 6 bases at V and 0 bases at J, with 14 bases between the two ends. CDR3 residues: CSVSQGGVNTEAFF. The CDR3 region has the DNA TGCAGCGTGTCACAGGGTGGGGTGAACACTGAAGCTTTCTTT. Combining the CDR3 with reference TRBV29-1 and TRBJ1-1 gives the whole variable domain SAVISQKPSRDICQRGTSLTIQCQVDSQVTMMFWYRQQPGQSLTLIATANQGSEATYESGFVIDKFPISRPNLTFSTLTVSNMSPEDSSIYLCSVSQGGVNTEAFFGQGTRLTVV.

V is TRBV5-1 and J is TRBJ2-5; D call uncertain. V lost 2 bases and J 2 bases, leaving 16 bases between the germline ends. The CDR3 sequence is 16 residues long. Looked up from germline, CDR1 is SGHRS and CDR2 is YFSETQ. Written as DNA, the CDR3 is TGCGCCAGCAGCTTTGCCCCAACAGAGGTTCAAGAGACCCAGTACTTC. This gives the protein CASSFAPTEVQETQYF.

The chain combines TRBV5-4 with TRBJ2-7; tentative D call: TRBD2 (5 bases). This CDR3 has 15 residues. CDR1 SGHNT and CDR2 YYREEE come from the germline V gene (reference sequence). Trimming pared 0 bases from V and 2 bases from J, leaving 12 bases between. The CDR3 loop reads CASSLDRGFAYEQYF. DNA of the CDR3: TGTGCCAGCAGCTTGGATCGGGGTTTCGCCTACGAGCAGTACTTC. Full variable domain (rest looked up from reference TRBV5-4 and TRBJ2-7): ETGVTQSPTHLIKTRGQQVTLRCSSQSGHNTVSWYQQALGQGPQFIFQYYREEENGRGNFPPRFSGLQFPNYSSELNVNALELDDSALYLCASSLDRGFAYEQYFGPGTRLTVT.

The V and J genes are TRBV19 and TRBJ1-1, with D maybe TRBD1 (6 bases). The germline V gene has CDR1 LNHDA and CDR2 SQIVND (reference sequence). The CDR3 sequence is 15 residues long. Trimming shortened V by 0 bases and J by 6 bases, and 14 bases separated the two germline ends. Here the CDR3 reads CASSIEAQGWAEAFF. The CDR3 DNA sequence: TGTGCCAGTAGTATAGAGGCCCAGGGGTGGGCTGAAGCTTTCTTT.

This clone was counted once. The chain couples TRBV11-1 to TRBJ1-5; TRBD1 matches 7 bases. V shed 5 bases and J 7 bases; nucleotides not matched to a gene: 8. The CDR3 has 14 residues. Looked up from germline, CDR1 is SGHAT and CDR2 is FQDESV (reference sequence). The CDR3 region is CASSVTGPGQPQHF. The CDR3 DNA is TGTGCCAGCAGCGTGACAGGGCCGGGGCAGCCCCAGCATTTT.

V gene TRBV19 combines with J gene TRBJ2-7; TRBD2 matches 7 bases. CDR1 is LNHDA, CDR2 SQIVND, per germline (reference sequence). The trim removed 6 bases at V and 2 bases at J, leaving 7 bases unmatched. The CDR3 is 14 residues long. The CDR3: CASSPRGETYEQYF. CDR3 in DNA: TGTGCCAGTAGCCCCCGGGGGGAGACCTACGAGCAGTACTTC. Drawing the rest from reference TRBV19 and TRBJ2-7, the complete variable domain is DGGITQSPKYLFRKEGQNVTLSCEQNLNHDAMYWYRQDPGQGLRLIYYSQIVNDFQKGDIAEGYSVSREKKESFPLTVTSAQKNPTAFYLCASSPRGETYEQYFGPGTRLTVT.

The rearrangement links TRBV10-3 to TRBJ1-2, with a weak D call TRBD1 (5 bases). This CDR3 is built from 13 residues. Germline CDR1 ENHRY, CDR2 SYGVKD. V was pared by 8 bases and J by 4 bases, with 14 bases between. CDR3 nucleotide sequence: TGTGCCATCCGGGACTCGGGCCTCTATGGCTACACCTTC. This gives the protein CAIRDSGLYGYTF.

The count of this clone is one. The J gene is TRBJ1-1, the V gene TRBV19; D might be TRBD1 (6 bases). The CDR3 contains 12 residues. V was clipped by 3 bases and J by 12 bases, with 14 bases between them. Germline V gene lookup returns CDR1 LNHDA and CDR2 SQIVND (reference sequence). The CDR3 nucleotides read TGTGCCAGTAGTATGTGGGGGCAACAGTCTTTCTTT. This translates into CASSMWGQQSFF.

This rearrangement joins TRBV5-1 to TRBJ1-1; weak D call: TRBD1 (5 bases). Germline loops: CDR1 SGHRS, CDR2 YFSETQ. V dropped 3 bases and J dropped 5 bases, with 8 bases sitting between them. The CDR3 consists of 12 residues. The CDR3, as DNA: TGCGCCAGCAGCTGGGGGGGTACTGAAGCTTTCTTT. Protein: CASSWGGTEAFF. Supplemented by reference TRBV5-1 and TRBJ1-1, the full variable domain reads KAGVTQTPRYLIKTRGQQVTLSCSPISGHRSVSWYQQTPGQGLQFLFEYFSETQRNKGNFPGRFSGRQFSNSRSEMNVSTLELGDSALYLCASSWGGTEAFFGQGTRLTVV.

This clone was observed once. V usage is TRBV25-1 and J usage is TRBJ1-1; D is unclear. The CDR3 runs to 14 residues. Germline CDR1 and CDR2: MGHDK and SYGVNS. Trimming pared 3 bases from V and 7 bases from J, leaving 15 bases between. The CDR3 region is CASSDSASGDEAFF. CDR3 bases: TGTGCCAGCAGTGACAGTGCCAGTGGGGATGAAGCTTTCTTT.

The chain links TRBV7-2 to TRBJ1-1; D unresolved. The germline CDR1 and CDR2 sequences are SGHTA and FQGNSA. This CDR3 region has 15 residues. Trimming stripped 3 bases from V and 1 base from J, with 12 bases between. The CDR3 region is CASSFSKDGNTEAFF. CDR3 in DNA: TGTGCCAGCAGCTTTTCGAAGGACGGGAACACTGAAGCTTTCTTT.

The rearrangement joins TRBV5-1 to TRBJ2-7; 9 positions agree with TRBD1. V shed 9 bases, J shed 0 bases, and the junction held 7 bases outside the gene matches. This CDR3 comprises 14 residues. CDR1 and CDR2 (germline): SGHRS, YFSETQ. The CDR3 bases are TGCGCCACCTCAGACAGGGGGAACTCCTACGAGCAGTACTTC. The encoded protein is CATSDRGNSYEQYF.